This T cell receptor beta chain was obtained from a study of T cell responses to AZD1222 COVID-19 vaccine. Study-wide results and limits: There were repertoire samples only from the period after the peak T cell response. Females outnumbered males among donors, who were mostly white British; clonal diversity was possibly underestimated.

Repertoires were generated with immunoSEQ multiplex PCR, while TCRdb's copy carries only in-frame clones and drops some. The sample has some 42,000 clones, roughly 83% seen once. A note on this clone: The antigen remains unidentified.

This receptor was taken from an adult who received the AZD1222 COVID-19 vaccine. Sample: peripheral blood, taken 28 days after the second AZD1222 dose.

CDR3 sequence reads: CASSKKTLRQGAYGYTF. The CDR3 bases are TGTGCCAGCAGCAAAAAAACTCTCCGACAGGGGGCCTATGGCTACACCTTC. The rearrangement joins TRBV21-1 to TRBJ1-2; TRBD1, the table's D call, was not compared with the DNA. TRBV21-1 is listed as a pseudogene. This CDR3 is 17 amino acids long.